A selection of T cell receptor beta chains follows, all from one sample in a study of cytomegalovirus exposure and HLA in healthy donors. Method: immunoSEQ multiplex PCR; TCRdb's copy keeps in-frame clones and lacks some. The sample lists roughly 240,000 clones; about 80% were seen once. The sample was PBMCs. These receptors all come from a middle-aged woman in good health and CMV-seropositive. Both conserved end residues are part of each CDR3. D genes are given only for firm matches. Part of the rows lack a size; the others show once, few, many or a class for expanded clones.

j_call: TRBJ2-1
v_call: TRBV11-2
clone_size: .
d_call: TRBD2
cdr3_nt: TGTGCCAGCAGCTCGGGACTAGCGGGTTTAAATGAGCAGTTCTTC
cdr3_aa: CASSSGLAGLNEQFF

j_call: TRBJ1-1
v_call: TRBV5-1
clone_size: .
d_call: TRBD1
cdr3_nt: TGCGCCAGCAGCTTCGGACAGGGAGGTGAAGCTTTCTTT
cdr3_aa: CASSFGQGGEAFF

j_call: TRBJ2-5
v_call: TRBV9
clone_size: few
d_call: TRBD2
cdr3_nt: TGTGCCAGCAGCGTAGATGCGGGAGGGCCAGGAGAGACCCAGTACTTC
cdr3_aa: CASSVDAGGPGETQYF

j_call: TRBJ1-5
v_call: TRBV4-1
clone_size: .
d_call: .
cdr3_nt: TGCGCCAGCAGCCAAGACGGAGGGTTGGGCAATCAGCCCCAGCATTTT
cdr3_aa: CASSQDGGLGNQPQHF

j_call: TRBJ2-1
v_call: TRBV2
clone_size: .
d_call: TRBD2
cdr3_nt: TGTGCCAGCAGTGAAGAGCGGGGGGCCCGCAATGAGCAGTTCTTC
cdr3_aa: CASSEERGARNEQFF

j_call: TRBJ2-2
v_call: TRBV11-3
clone_size: .
d_call: TRBD2
cdr3_nt: TGTGCCAGCAGCGGAGGGACTAGCGGCCGGGAGCTGTTTTTT
cdr3_aa: CASSGGTSGRELFF

j_call: TRBJ2-1
v_call: TRBV7-9
clone_size: .
d_call: TRBD2
cdr3_nt: TGTGCCAGCAGCTTAGGGGCTAGCGGGAGGGCCCTTGACAATGAGCAGTTCTTC
cdr3_aa: CASSLGASGRALDNEQFF

j_call: TRBJ1-6
v_call: TRBV4-3
clone_size: once
d_call: .
cdr3_nt: TGCGCCAGCAGCCCGAGCTCCTATAATTCACCCCTCCACTTT
cdr3_aa: CASSPSSYNSPLHF

j_call: TRBJ2-1
v_call: TRBV6-1
clone_size: .
d_call: .
cdr3_nt: TGTGCCAGCTCCGAGCGGAGGAATGAGCAGTTCTTC
cdr3_aa: CASSERRNEQFF

j_call: TRBJ2-1
v_call: TRBV12-5
clone_size: .
d_call: .
cdr3_nt: TGTGCTAGTGGTAGGGGGTATGAGCAGTTCTTC
cdr3_aa: CASGRGYEQFF

j_call: TRBJ2-1
v_call: TRBV7-6
clone_size: .
d_call: .
cdr3_nt: TGTGCCAGCGGCCCGACCGGGACTTTCAATGAGCAGTTCTTC
cdr3_aa: CASGPTGTFNEQFF

j_call: TRBJ2-5
v_call: TRBV18
clone_size: .
d_call: .
cdr3_nt: TGTGCCAGCTCACCTCTAGACAGCCAAGAGACCCAGTACTTC
cdr3_aa: CASSPLDSQETQYF

j_call: TRBJ2-7
v_call: TRBV10-3
clone_size: .
d_call: TRBD2
cdr3_nt: TGTGCCATCAGTGAATCTAGCGGCAGCTACGAGCAGTACTTC
cdr3_aa: CAISESSGSYEQYF

j_call: TRBJ2-2
v_call: TRBV16
clone_size: .
d_call: .
cdr3_nt: TGTGCCAGCAGCCAATTCGTGACAGGGAACACCGGGGAGCTGTTTTTT
cdr3_aa: CASSQFVTGNTGELFF

j_call: TRBJ2-1
v_call: TRBV28
clone_size: .
d_call: .
cdr3_nt: TGTGCCGCCAAGGGGGGGGCAACGGGCTACAATGAGCAGTTCTTC
cdr3_aa: CAAKGGATGYNEQFF

j_call: TRBJ2-4
v_call: TRBV15
clone_size: .
d_call: .
cdr3_nt: TGTGCCACCAGCAGTGGGGGGGCGCCGCCAATTCAGTACTTC
cdr3_aa: CATSSGGAPPIQYF

j_call: TRBJ2-7
v_call: TRBV25-1
clone_size: .
d_call: .
cdr3_nt: TGTGCCAGCAGTGGGGCCGCCTACGAGCAGTACTTC
cdr3_aa: CASSGAAYEQYF

j_call: TRBJ2-5
v_call: TRBV6-5
clone_size: .
d_call: TRBD2
cdr3_nt: TGTGCCAGCAGTTCATATAGCGGGAGGGCTGAGACCCAGTACTTC
cdr3_aa: CASSSYSGRAETQYF

j_call: TRBJ2-5
v_call: TRBV5-4
clone_size: .
d_call: .
cdr3_nt: TGTGCCAGCAGCCGGGACTCACAAGAGACCCAGTACTTC
cdr3_aa: CASSRDSQETQYF

j_call: TRBJ2-7
v_call: TRBV19
clone_size: once
d_call: .
cdr3_nt: TGTGCCAGTAGTATTGGCGGGGTGCCCTACGAGCAGTACTTC
cdr3_aa: CASSIGGVPYEQYF

j_call: TRBJ2-7
v_call: TRBV4-1
clone_size: .
d_call: TRBD2
cdr3_nt: TGCGCCAGCAGCCTCCTAGCGGGGATCTACGAGCAGTACTTC
cdr3_aa: CASSLLAGIYEQYF

j_call: TRBJ1-1
v_call: TRBV7-9
clone_size: .
d_call: .
cdr3_nt: TGTTCCAGCAGCTTAGGGGCACCGAACACTGAAGCTTTCTTT
cdr3_aa: CSSSLGAPNTEAFF

j_call: TRBJ2-1
v_call: TRBV30
clone_size: .
d_call: TRBD2
cdr3_nt: TGTGCCTGGGTCAGCGGGAGTGCCTACAATGAGCAGTTCTTC
cdr3_aa: CAWVSGSAYNEQFF

j_call: TRBJ1-1
v_call: TRBV7-3
clone_size: .
d_call: TRBD1
cdr3_nt: TGTGCCAGCAGCCCAACAGGGGCGGGGGCTTTCTTT
cdr3_aa: CASSPTGAGAFF

j_call: TRBJ2-7
v_call: TRBV6-5
clone_size: .
d_call: .
cdr3_nt: TGTGCCAGCAGTTACCGTCGCGAGCAGTACTTC
cdr3_aa: CASSYRREQYF

j_call: TRBJ2-1
v_call: TRBV10-3
clone_size: .
d_call: TRBD1
cdr3_nt: TGTGCCATCAGTGAAAGGACAGGGGATCTAGGGCAGTTCTTC
cdr3_aa: CAISERTGDLGQFF

j_call: TRBJ2-1
v_call: TRBV19
clone_size: .
d_call: TRBD1
cdr3_nt: TGTGCCAGTAGTTCAGGGACAGGGGGCCGAAATGAGCAGTTCTTC
cdr3_aa: CASSSGTGGRNEQFF

j_call: TRBJ1-5
v_call: TRBV30
clone_size: few
d_call: .
cdr3_nt: TGTGCCTGGAGTGTACCCCTTGCGGTCTCCAATCAGCCCCAGCATTTT
cdr3_aa: CAWSVPLAVSNQPQHF

j_call: TRBJ2-7
v_call: TRBV4-1
clone_size: .
d_call: .
cdr3_nt: TGCGCCAGCAGCGACGGGATAAGATACGAGCAGTACTTC
cdr3_aa: CASSDGIRYEQYF

j_call: TRBJ2-2
v_call: TRBV15
clone_size: .
d_call: .
cdr3_nt: TGTGCCACCAGCAGGGACAGACGAACGACCGGGGAGCTGTTTTTT
cdr3_aa: CATSRDRRTTGELFF

j_call: TRBJ2-7
v_call: TRBV10-3
clone_size: .
d_call: TRBD2
cdr3_nt: TGTGCCAGCAACGCGGGAGCCTACGAGCAGTACTTC
cdr3_aa: CASNAGAYEQYF

j_call: TRBJ2-5
v_call: TRBV6-5
clone_size: .
d_call: .
cdr3_nt: TGTGCCAGCAGTTCCGTACTAGGGCAAGAGACCCAGTACTTC
cdr3_aa: CASSSVLGQETQYF

j_call: TRBJ2-3
v_call: TRBV7-3
clone_size: .
d_call: .
cdr3_nt: TGTGCCAGCAGCTTAGAGGGGGGGCCGGAAACAGATACGCAGTATTTT
cdr3_aa: CASSLEGGPETDTQYF

j_call: TRBJ2-3
v_call: TRBV4-2
clone_size: .
d_call: TRBD2
cdr3_nt: TGTGCCAGCAGCCTGGGACTAGCGGGAGAGGATACGCAGTATTTT
cdr3_aa: CASSLGLAGEDTQYF

j_call: TRBJ2-3
v_call: TRBV7-9
clone_size: .
d_call: TRBD2
cdr3_nt: TGTGCCAGCCTTCGGACTAGCGGGAGGGCCGACCGCACAGATACGCAGTATTTT
cdr3_aa: CASLRTSGRADRTDTQYF

j_call: TRBJ2-7
v_call: TRBV7-2
clone_size: .
d_call: .
cdr3_nt: TGTGCCAGCCTCGCCACTTCGACTACTTCCTACGAGCAGTACTTC
cdr3_aa: CASLATSTTSYEQYF

j_call: TRBJ1-1
v_call: TRBV21-1
clone_size: .
d_call: .
cdr3_nt: TGTGCCAGCAGTAGCTTACAGGGGGCGCCGGCTGAAGCTTTCTTT
cdr3_aa: CASSSLQGAPAEAFF

j_call: TRBJ2-5
v_call: TRBV4-3
clone_size: .
d_call: .
cdr3_nt: TGCGCCAGCAGCCGCAATGGGGCCGGACAGAGTGAGACCCAGTACTTC
cdr3_aa: CASSRNGAGQSETQYF

j_call: TRBJ1-2
v_call: TRBV18
clone_size: once
d_call: .
cdr3_nt: TGTGCCAGCTCACCACCTGGAGAGGGCTTATACACCTTC
cdr3_aa: CASSPPGEGLYTF

j_call: TRBJ1-1
v_call: TRBV7-9
clone_size: .
d_call: .
cdr3_nt: TGTTCCAGCAGCCAGGGAGGGACTGAAGCTTTCTTT
cdr3_aa: CSSSQGGTEAFF